This passage covers 10 T cell receptor beta chains from one sample sequenced in a study of T cell repertoires in cytomegalovirus infection. TCRdb used MiXCR to reprocess the reads, holding one entry per CDR3 protein. The sample includes 150,000 to 200,000 distinct CDR3 sequences, around 15% of them seen just once. The sequenced sample consisted of PBMCs. The receptors here all came from a human donor in good health (CMV status not recorded). Some clones in this sample may be carry-over from other donors' samples.

Only a few counts were recorded for this clonotype. The chain is built from TRBV29-1 and TRBJ1-1; D is undetermined. Between the trimmed V and J ends, which lost 4 bases and 0 bases, there was a span of 21 bases. Germline V gene data show CDR1 as SQVTM and CDR2 as ANQGSEA. The CDR3 has 17 amino acids. This chain's CDR3 is CSVGPIEGFPMNTEAFF. In nucleotides, the CDR3 is TGCAGCGTTGGTCCTATAGAAGGGTTCCCCATGAACACTGAAGCTTTCTTT.

This clonotype has only a few counts. The rearrangement links TRBV28 to TRBJ2-4; D gene ambiguous. V was pared by 7 bases and J by 4 bases, with 14 bases between. The CDR3 contains 14 residues. Per germline, CDR1 MDHEN and CDR2 SYDVKM. The chain's CDR3 is CASTLGAQKNIQYF. The CDR3 DNA sequence: TGTGCCAGCACCTTAGGAGCCCAAAAAAACATTCAGTACTTC. Complete variable domain (other parts from reference TRBV28 and TRBJ2-4): DVKVTQSSRYLVKRTGEKVFLECVQDMDHENMFWYRQDPGLGLRLIYFSYDVKMKEKGDIPEGYSVSREKKERFSLILESASTNQTSMYLCASTLGAQKNIQYFGAGTRLSVL.

The chain carries TRBV11-2 and TRBJ2-1; a possible D gene is TRBD2 (6 bases). Per germline, CDR1 SGHAT and CDR2 FQNNGV. V was pared by 11 bases and J by 8 bases, with 22 bases between. This CDR3 has 14 amino acids. The CDR3 bases are TGTGCCTGGAGGGGACCCCTACCTTCAGATGAGCAGTTCTTC. This translates into CAWRGPLPSDEQFF.

This clonotype has a handful of counts. Sequence at one end of the junction differs from germline and may be a read error. DNA for the CDR3: TGTGCCAGCAGAGAAGTCTACGAGCAGTACTTC. Its translation: CASREVYEQYF. V and J are TRBV6-1 and TRBJ2-7; D ambiguous. Germline CDR1 reads MNHNS; CDR2 reads SASEGT. The CDR3 is made up of 11 amino acids.

This clonotype was seen at least ten times. CDR3 in amino acids: CASSLAGKNIQYF. For the CDR3, the DNA is TGTGCCAGCAGCTTAGCGGGTAAAAACATTCAGTACTTC. The chain combines TRBV7-8 with TRBJ2-4; D is unresolved. The ends were cut back, 0 bases at V and 4 bases at J, with 4 bases in the middle. The germline V gene encodes CDR1 SGHVS and CDR2 FQNEAQ. The CDR3 has 13 residues.

This clonotype was detected many times. The chain joins TRBV10-3 to TRBJ1-5; the match to TRBD1 covers 8 bases. Germline CDR1 and CDR2: ENHRY and SYGVKD. This CDR3 spans 17 amino acids. V trimming: 2 bases; J trimming: 2 bases; junction bases outside the gene matches: 8. DNA of the CDR3: TGTGCCATCAGTGAGGGGCCGACAGGGGTAGGCAATCAGCCCCAGCATTTT. As protein: CAISEGPTGVGNQPQHF.

The rearrangement joins TRBV12-3 or TRBV12-4 to TRBJ1-2; 12 bases agree with TRBD1. The ends lost 5 bases at V and 3 bases at J; junction bases unmatched: 7. This CDR3 contains 16 residues. The CDR3 sequence: CASSPGTGGADYGYTF. For the CDR3, the DNA is TGTGCCAGCAGTCCAGGGACAGGGGGCGCCGACTATGGCTACACCTTC.

This clonotype was seen at least ten times. The gene calls are TRBV6-1 and TRBJ2-7; D is unresolved. In germline, CDR1 is MNHNS, CDR2 SASEGT. With 8 bases removed from V and 0 bases from J, the gap between germline ends came to 11 bases. The length of the CDR3 is 13 residues. The CDR3 DNA follows: TGTGCCAGCGTAAAGGGTTCCTCCTACGAGCAGTACTTC. It encodes CASVKGSSYEQYF.

The DNA for the CDR3 is TGCAGCGTTGACTACACAGAGACCCAGTACTTC. Its protein is CSVDYTETQYF. The chain carries TRBV29-1 and TRBJ2-5; D remains unclear. CDR3 size: 11 residues. V lost 3 bases to trimming and J lost 4 bases, with 6 bases between them. The germline gives CDR1 SQVTM, CDR2 ANQGSEA.

There are a few counts of this clonotype. The rearrangement uses TRBV18 and TRBJ2-3; either TRBD1 or TRBD2 may fit D (5 bases each). V was trimmed by 0 bases and J by 1 base, leaving 11 bases between them. Germline lookup yields CDR1 KGHSH and CDR2 LQKENI. The CDR3 sequence is 16 residues long. This chain's CDR3 is CASSPPYGAGTDTQYF. The CDR3 DNA follows: TGTGCCAGCTCACCACCGTACGGGGCTGGCACAGATACGCAGTATTTT. Filled out from reference TRBV18 and TRBJ2-3, the complete variable domain reads NAGVMQNPRHLVRRRGQEARLRCSPMKGHSHVYWYRQLPEEGLKFMVYLQKENIIDESGMPKERFSAEFPKEGPSILRIQQVVRGDSAAYFCASSPPYGAGTDTQYFGPGTRLTVL.